One and the same sample provided the 22 T cell receptor beta chains below, sequenced in a study of Ad26.COV2.S vaccination and SARS-CoV-2 variants. Assay used: immunoSEQ multiplex PCR; TCRdb lists only in-frame clones, some missing. The data show fewer than 400,000 clones, with around 83% seen just once and under 2% held by the top ten. Documented treatment: around 19 received Ad26.COV2.S at low or high dose, single or two shots; roughly 5 received placebo; per-sample allocation not given. Day 63 after the first injection of vaccine or placebo was the sampling time. Sequenced material: peripheral blood, taken in a trial of Ad26.COV2.S vaccine versus placebo. The receptors were sampled from a person between 18 and 65 years old who received the Ad26.COV2.S COVID-19 vaccine or a placebo.

The chain is built from TRBV25-1 and TRBJ1-2; tentative D call: TRBD1 (6 bases). The V and J ends lost 5 bases and 8 bases respectively, with 21 bases between them. Germline V gene sequence: CDR1 MGHDK, CDR2 SYGVNS. The length of the CDR3 is 15 residues. Here the CDR3 DNA reads TGTGCCAGCAGTTCGGGACTACGGGACACAAGAGGCTACACCTTC. Protein sequence: CASSSGLRDTRGYTF.

The rearrangement links TRBV7-8 to TRBJ1-4, with 7 bases matching TRBD1. Trimming took 5 bases from V and 2 from J; bases not matched to a gene: 8. The CDR3 is 16 amino acids. The germline V gene encodes CDR1 SGHVS and CDR2 FQNEAQ. This CDR3 reads CASSPRTGRTNEKLFF. CDR3 bases: TGTGCCAGCAGCCCCAGGACAGGCAGGACTAATGAAAAACTGTTTTTT.

In DNA form, the CDR3 reads TGTGCCAGCAGTTTGCTACAGAACTATGGCTACACCTTC. Its translation: CASSLLQNYGYTF. This rearrangement joins TRBV12-3 or TRBV12-4 to TRBJ1-2; D gene ambiguous. This CDR3 contains 13 residues. V lost 3 bases to trimming and J lost 2 bases, with 7 bases between them.

J is TRBJ1-4 and V is TRBV30; D possibly corresponds to TRBD1 (6 bases). Germline values: CDR1 GTSNPN, CDR2 SVGIG (reference sequence). V gave up 4 bases and J gave up 4 bases, with 10 bases separating them. This CDR3 region has 13 residues. The CDR3 loop reads CAWNRQVNEKLFF. The DNA of the CDR3 is TGTGCCTGGAACCGACAGGTTAATGAAAAACTGTTTTTT. Looking up the rest from reference TRBV30 and TRBJ1-4 gives the full variable domain: SQTIHQWPATLVQPVGSPLSLECTVEGTSNPNLYWYRQAAGRGLQLLFYSVGIGQISSEVPQNLSASRPQDRQFILSSKKLLLSDSGFYLCAWNRQVNEKLFFGSGTQLSVL.

The V and J genes are TRBV19 and TRBJ1-5, with 9 bases lining up with TRBD1. From germline, CDR1 is LNHDA and CDR2 SQIVND (reference sequence). Germline trimming cut 3 bases from V and 3 bases from J; bases unmatched to any gene: 6. This CDR3 is built from 16 residues. CDR3 region: CASSIVGQGNNQPQHF. The DNA for the CDR3 is TGTGCCAGTAGTATTGTGGGACAGGGAAACAATCAGCCCCAGCATTTT. The full variable domain, completed using reference TRBV19 and TRBJ1-5, is DGGITQSPKYLFRKEGQNVTLSCEQNLNHDAMYWYRQDPGQGLRLIYYSQIVNDFQKGDIAEGYSVSREKKESFPLTVTSAQKNPTAFYLCASSIVGQGNNQPQHFGDGTRLSIL.

This chain joins TRBV5-1 and TRBJ2-3; 9 bases match TRBD2. Germline V CDR1 and CDR2: SGHRS, YFSETQ. CDR3 length: 17 amino acids. V gave up 6 bases and J gave up 0 bases; unmatched junction bases: 11. Here the CDR3 reads CASKLGSSGASTDTQYF. CDR3 coding DNA: TGCGCCAGCAAGCTTGGTTCTAGCGGGGCTAGCACAGATACGCAGTATTTT.

The chain joins TRBV2 to TRBJ2-5, with 14 bases aligning to TRBD2. The V segment lost 7 bases and the J segment 1 base; nucleotides outside the gene matches: 2. The CDR3 length is 15 residues. Germline CDR1 is SNHLY and CDR2 is FYNNEI. CDR3 protein: CASKGTSGGQETQYF. The CDR3 nucleotides read TGTGCCAGCAAAGGGACTAGCGGGGGCCAAGAGACCCAGTACTTC.

This chain links TRBV4-2 with TRBJ1-2, with TRBD1 matching over 9 bases. This CDR3 contains 15 residues. Germline trimming cut 3 bases from V and 1 base from J; bases unmatched to any gene: 3. CDR1 is LGHNA, CDR2 YNFKEQ, per germline. CDR3 amino acids: CASSQGGQGNYGYTF. CDR3 coding DNA: TGTGCCAGCAGCCAGGGGGGACAGGGTAACTATGGCTACACCTTC.

The rearrangement uses TRBV14 and TRBJ2-1, with D uncertain. The CDR3 runs 16 residues. Germline values: CDR1 SGHDN, CDR2 FVKESK. V was shortened by 4 bases and J by 5 bases, with 18 bases between the two germline ends. This CDR3 reads CASSPTRKWGNNEQFF. The CDR3 bases are TGTGCCAGCAGCCCCACCCGAAAATGGGGTAACAATGAGCAGTTCTTC.

In its sample, this clone was seen a few times. The rearrangement joins TRBV3-1 (or the pseudogene TRBV3-2) to TRBJ1-2; 10 bases agree with TRBD1. The CDR3 is made up of 17 amino acids. The V and J ends lost 4 bases and 1 base, in that order; junction bases with no gene match: 9. CDR1 is LGHDT, CDR2 YNNKEL, per germline (reference sequence). DNA for the CDR3: TGTGCCAGCAGCCGCAAAGACGGGACAGGGGATAACTATGGCTACACCTTC. It yields the protein CASSRKDGTGDNYGYTF.

The chain combines TRBV7-9 with TRBJ2-5; D is possibly TRBD1 or TRBD2 (5 bases each). The ends were cut back, 4 bases at V and 3 bases at J, with 21 bases in the middle. Germline CDR1 SEHNR, CDR2 FQNEAQ (reference sequence). The CDR3 runs to 17 residues. The CDR3 DNA reads as TGTGCCAGCAGCTCCCTGGGTCCACGCGAGGGGAAAGAGACCCAGTACTTC. Translation gives CASSSLGPREGKETQYF.

The rearrangement joins TRBV2 to TRBJ1-1; D call uncertain. Germline V gene sequence: CDR1 SNHLY, CDR2 FYNNEI. V was shortened by 3 bases and J by 8 bases, with 7 bases between the two germline ends. This CDR3 has 11 residues. CDR3 nucleotides: TGTGCCAGCAGTGATTATCTGGAAGCTTTCTTT. It yields the protein CASSDYLEAFF.

J is TRBJ1-1 and V is TRBV7-9; 11 bases are a match to TRBD1. V was pared by 5 bases and J by 6 bases, with 11 bases of the junction left unmatched. The germline gives CDR1 SEHNR, CDR2 FQNEAQ (reference sequence). CDR3 length: 16 amino acids. For the CDR3, the DNA is TGTGCCAGCAGCCCCCTAGGACAGGGGGCGCTTCCTGAAGCTTTCTTT. This sequence encodes CASSPLGQGALPEAFF.

The chain carries TRBV14 and TRBJ1-1; D uncertain. V was shortened by 4 bases and J by 0 bases, with 6 bases between the two germline ends. This CDR3 spans 13 amino acids. Germline loops: CDR1 SGHDN, CDR2 FVKESK. The CDR3 loop reads CASSLTMNTEAFF. In DNA form, the CDR3 reads TGTGCCAGCAGCCTTACCATGAACACTGAAGCTTTCTTT.

The chain combines TRBV4-3 with TRBJ2-3; D unresolved. CDR3 size: 16 residues. Trimming cost V 0 bases and J 1 base, with 11 bases left between them. Germline loops: CDR1 LGHNA, CDR2 YSLEER. CDR3 nucleotides: TGCGCCAGCAGCCAAGATCACAGCGTGCGCACAGATACGCAGTATTTT. Translation: CASSQDHSVRTDTQYF.

The rearrangement uses TRBV5-1 and TRBJ2-1; 8 bases are a match to TRBD2. V dropped 6 bases and J dropped 9; count of bases not matched to a gene: 17. The CDR3 runs 16 residues. Looked up from germline, CDR1 is SGHRS and CDR2 is YFSETQ. In DNA form, the CDR3 reads TGCGCCAGCACGGCGGGGGGCCAAACTTTGTTCGGTGAGCAGTTCTTC. Residues: CASTAGGQTLFGEQFF.

J is TRBJ1-5 and V is TRBV4-3; D remains ambiguous. This CDR3 contains 13 residues. The germline V gene encodes CDR1 LGHNA and CDR2 YSLEER. The V end lost 3 bases, the J end lost 3 bases, and 6 bases lay between the germline ends. In DNA, the CDR3 is TGCGCCAGCAGCCAGGACTACAATCAGCCCCAGCATTTT. This translates into CASSQDYNQPQHF.

The chain uses TRBV19 and TRBJ2-3; tentatively, D is TRBD1 (5 bases). Trimming cost V 3 bases and J 4 bases, with 14 bases left between them. Germline CDR1 reads LNHDA; CDR2 reads SQIVND (reference sequence). The CDR3 loop spans 15 amino acids. The CDR3: CASSINSGRADTQYF. The CDR3 nucleotides are TGTGCCAGTAGTATCAATTCAGGGCGCGCAGATACGCAGTATTTT. Supplemented by reference TRBV19 and TRBJ2-3, the full variable domain reads DGGITQSPKYLFRKEGQNVTLSCEQNLNHDAMYWYRQDPGQGLRLIYYSQIVNDFQKGDIAEGYSVSREKKESFPLTVTSAQKNPTAFYLCASSINSGRADTQYFGPGTRLTVL.

This chain joins TRBV3-1 (or the pseudogene TRBV3-2) and TRBJ1-1; D gene unclear. The length of the CDR3 is 13 residues. The germline V gene encodes CDR1 LGHDT and CDR2 YNNKEL (reference sequence). Trimming shortened V by 0 bases and J by 5 bases, and 7 bases separated the two germline ends. The CDR3: CASSQEWRTEAFF. DNA of the CDR3: TGTGCCAGCAGCCAAGAGTGGAGGACTGAAGCTTTCTTT.

The rearrangement joins TRBV7-9 to TRBJ1-1; 8 nucleotides agree with TRBD1. CDR1 SEHNR and CDR2 FQNEAQ come from the germline V gene (reference sequence). The trim removed 5 bases at V and 5 bases at J, leaving 10 bases unmatched. This CDR3 comprises 15 residues. This chain's CDR3 is CASSAYQGARTEAFF. The CDR3 bases are TGTGCCAGCAGCGCCTACCAGGGGGCGAGGACTGAAGCTTTCTTT. The full variable domain, completed using reference TRBV7-9 and TRBJ1-1, is DTGVSQNPRHKITKRGQNVTFRCDPISEHNRLYWYRQTLGQGPEFLTYFQNEAQLEKSRLLSDRFSAERPKGSFSTLEIQRTEQGDSAMYLCASSAYQGARTEAFFGQGTRLTVV.

The rearrangement links TRBV12-5 to TRBJ1-1, with 8 nucleotides matching TRBD1. Germline V gives CDR1 LGHNT, CDR2 FRNRAP. The CDR3 has 19 amino acids. With 5 bases clipped from V and 1 base from J, the junction kept 18 bases outside the gene matches. The CDR3 coding sequence is TGTGCTAGTGGTCCTTCGGGGACAGGAAAAAGGAACCCGAACACTGAAGCTTTCTTT. It translates to CASGPSGTGKRNPNTEAFF.

This chain links TRBV9 with TRBJ2-5; D is undetermined. The germline gives CDR1 SGDLS, CDR2 YYNGEE. The CDR3 totals 15 residues. V lost 0 bases and J 1 base, leaving 10 bases between the germline ends. CDR3 residues: CASSVDVAAQETQYF. The CDR3 nucleotides read TGTGCCAGCAGCGTAGATGTTGCAGCCCAAGAGACCCAGTACTTC.